Described below is a single T cell receptor beta chain sequence and its context. The antigen is unknown. The CDR3 has 16 residues. Germline V lookup: CDR1 LNHDA, CDR2 SQIVND (reference sequence). V gave up 4 bases and J gave up 3 bases; unmatched junction bases: 10. These data originate in a study of siplizumab effects on memory and regulatory T cells. General study results and limits: About 80-95% of proliferating CD4+ or CD8+ clones had no assignable naive or memory phenotype. There were only a minor fraction of alloreactive clones that mapped to unstimulated subsets. No functional test confirmed suppression by proliferating siplizumab-culture Tregs.

Assays examined roughly 100,000 TCR templates per sample. Repertoires were generated with immunoSEQ multiplex PCR, while TCRdb's copy carries only in-frame clones and drops some. The data show over 70,000 clones, approximately 95% seen once. The sequencing input was CD8+ T cells sorted from blood. This clonotype originated in a human donor in good health. The chain joins TRBV19 to TRBJ2-7; 9 nucleotides line up with TRBD1. The CDR3 sequence is CASSRDRGVRYYEQYF. The DNA of the CDR3 is TGTGCCAGTAGTAGAGACAGGGGGGTTCGGTACTACGAGCAGTACTTC.